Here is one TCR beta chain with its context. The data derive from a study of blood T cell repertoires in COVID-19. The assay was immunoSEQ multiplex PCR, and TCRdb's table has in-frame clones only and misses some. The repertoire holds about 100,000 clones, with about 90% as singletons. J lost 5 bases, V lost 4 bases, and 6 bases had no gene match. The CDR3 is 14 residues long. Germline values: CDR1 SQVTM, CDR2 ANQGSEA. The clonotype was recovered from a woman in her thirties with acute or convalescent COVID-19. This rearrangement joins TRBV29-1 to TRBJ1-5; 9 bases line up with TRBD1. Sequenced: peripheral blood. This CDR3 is CSVVGTGIDQPQHF. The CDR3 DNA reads TGCAGCGTTGTGGGGACAGGGATCGATCAGCCCCAGCATTTT.